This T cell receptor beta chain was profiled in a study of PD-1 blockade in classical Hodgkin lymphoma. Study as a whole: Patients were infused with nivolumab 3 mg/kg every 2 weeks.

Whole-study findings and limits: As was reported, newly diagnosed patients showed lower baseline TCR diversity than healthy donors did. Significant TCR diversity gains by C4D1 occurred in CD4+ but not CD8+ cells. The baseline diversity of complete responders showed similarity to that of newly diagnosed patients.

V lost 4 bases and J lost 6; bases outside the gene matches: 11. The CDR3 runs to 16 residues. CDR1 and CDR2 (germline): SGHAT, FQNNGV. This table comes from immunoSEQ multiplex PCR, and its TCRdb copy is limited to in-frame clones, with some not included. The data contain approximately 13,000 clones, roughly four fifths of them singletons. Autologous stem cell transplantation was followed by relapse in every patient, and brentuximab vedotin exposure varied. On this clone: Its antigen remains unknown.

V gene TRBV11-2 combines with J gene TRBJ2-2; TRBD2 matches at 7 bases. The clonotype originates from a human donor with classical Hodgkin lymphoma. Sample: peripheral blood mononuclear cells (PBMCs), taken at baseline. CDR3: CASSSQTSSYSGELFF. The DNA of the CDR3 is TGTGCCAGCAGCTCCCAGACTAGCTCTTACTCCGGGGAGCTGTTTTTT.